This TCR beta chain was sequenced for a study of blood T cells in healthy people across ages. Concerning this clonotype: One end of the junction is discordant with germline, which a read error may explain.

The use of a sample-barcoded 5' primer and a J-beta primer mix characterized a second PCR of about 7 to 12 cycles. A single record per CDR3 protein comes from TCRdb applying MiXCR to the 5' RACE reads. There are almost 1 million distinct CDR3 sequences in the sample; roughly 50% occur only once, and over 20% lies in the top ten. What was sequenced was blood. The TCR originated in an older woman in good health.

DNA for the CDR3: TGCAGTGCCAGGGCGTGGCGGGTCAGCTCCGACGAGCAGTACTTC. Translating it yields CSARAWRVSSDEQYF. The chain is built from TRBV20-1 and TRBJ2-7, with D perhaps assigned TRBD1 or TRBD2 (5 bases each). The CDR3 runs to 15 residues. CDR1 and CDR2 (germline): DFQATT, SNEGSKA (reference sequence).